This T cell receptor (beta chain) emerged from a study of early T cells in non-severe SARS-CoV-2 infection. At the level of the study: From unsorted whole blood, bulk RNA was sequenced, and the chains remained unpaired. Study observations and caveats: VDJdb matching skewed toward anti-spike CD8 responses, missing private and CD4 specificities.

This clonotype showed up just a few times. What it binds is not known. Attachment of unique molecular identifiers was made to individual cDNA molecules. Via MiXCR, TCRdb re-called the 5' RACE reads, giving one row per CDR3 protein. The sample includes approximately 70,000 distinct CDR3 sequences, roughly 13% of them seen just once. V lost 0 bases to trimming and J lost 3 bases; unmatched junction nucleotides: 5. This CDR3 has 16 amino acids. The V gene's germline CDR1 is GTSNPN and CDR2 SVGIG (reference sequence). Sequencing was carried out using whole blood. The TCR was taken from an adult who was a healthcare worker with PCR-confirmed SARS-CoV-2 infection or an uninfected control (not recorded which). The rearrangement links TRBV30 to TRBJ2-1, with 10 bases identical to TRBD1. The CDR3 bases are TGTGCCTGGAGTGTACGGGGACAGGGGATCTACAATGAGCAGTTCTTC. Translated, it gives CAWSVRGQGIYNEQFF.